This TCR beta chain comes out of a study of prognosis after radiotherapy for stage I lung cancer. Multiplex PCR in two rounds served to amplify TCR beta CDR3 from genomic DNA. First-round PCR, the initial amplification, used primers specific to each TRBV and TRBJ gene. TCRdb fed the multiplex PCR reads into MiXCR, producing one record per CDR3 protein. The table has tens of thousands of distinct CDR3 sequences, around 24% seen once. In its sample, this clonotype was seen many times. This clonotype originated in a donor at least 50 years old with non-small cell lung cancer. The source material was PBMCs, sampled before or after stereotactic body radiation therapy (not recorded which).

The CDR3 region is CASTPSGSDEQFF. The CDR3 nucleotides are TGTGCCAGCACACCTAGCGGGAGTGATGAGCAGTTCTTC. The chain is built from TRBV6-1 and TRBJ2-1; 10 bases fit TRBD2. The CDR3 loop spans 13 amino acids. The germline CDR1 and CDR2 sequences are MNHNS and SASEGT. With 7 bases clipped from V and 8 bases from J, the junction kept 5 bases outside the gene matches.